This T cell receptor beta chain was captured by sequencing in a study of shared clonotypes between healthy human individuals. The authors ran the assay at deep level. The quantity of DNA used in unsorted PBMC replicate PCRs was 300 ng, corresponding to tens of thousands of T cell genomes. Sequencing used immunoSEQ multiplex PCR; TCRdb keeps in-frame clones, though not all of them. The sample has about 480,000 clones, over 60% seen once. The germline V gene encodes CDR1 MDHEN and CDR2 SYDVKM. V lost 7 bases, J lost 7 bases, and 4 bases lay in between. The CDR3 totals 10 residues. The chain has TRBV28 and TRBJ1-4; D not resolved. This sequence was found in a woman in her thirties or forties in good health. Some clones in this sample may be carry-over from other donors' samples. The source material was PBMCs. The CDR3 is CASKSEKLFF. CDR3 DNA sequence: TGTGCCAGCAAGAGTGAAAAACTGTTTTTT.